This T cell receptor beta chain originates from a study of blood T cells in healthy people across ages. The wider study: About one barcoded beta molecule per two T cells came from capture by template switching.

Next came a second PCR, run for roughly 6 to 11 cycles, which used a sample-barcoded 5' primer along with a J-beta primer mix. TCRdb passed the 5' RACE reads through MiXCR, listing each CDR3 protein once. The sample yields roughly 1.4 million distinct CDR3 sequences, approximately 63% seen once. This clonotype has just a few counts. Germline assignment: CDR1 DFQATT and CDR2 SNEGSKA (reference sequence). The CDR3 loop spans 16 amino acids. The V segment lost 0 bases and the J segment 5 bases; nucleotides outside the gene matches: 11. What was sequenced was blood. The V call is TRBV20-1, the J call TRBJ2-5; TRBD1 agrees at 8 bases. This receptor was obtained from a man aged 18 to 30 in good health. The CDR3 coding sequence is TGCAGTGCTAGAGATAATTGGCAGGGGGCGCGGGAGACCCAGTACTTC. This translates into CSARDNWQGARETQYF.